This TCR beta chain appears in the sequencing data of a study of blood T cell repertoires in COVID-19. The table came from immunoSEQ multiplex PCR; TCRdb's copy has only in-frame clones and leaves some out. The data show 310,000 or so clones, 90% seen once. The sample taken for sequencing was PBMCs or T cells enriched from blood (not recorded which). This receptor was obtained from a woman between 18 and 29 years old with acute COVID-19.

The CDR3 loop is CASSSDGDSNQPQHF. The CDR3 DNA is TGTGCCAGCAGTTCTGACGGAGATAGCAATCAGCCCCAGCATTTT. The chain carries TRBV6-5 and TRBJ1-5; no clear D gene. Germline V gene sequence: CDR1 MNHEY, CDR2 SVGAGI. CDR3 length equals 15 residues. V was shortened by 4 bases and J by 0 bases, with 10 bases between the two germline ends.